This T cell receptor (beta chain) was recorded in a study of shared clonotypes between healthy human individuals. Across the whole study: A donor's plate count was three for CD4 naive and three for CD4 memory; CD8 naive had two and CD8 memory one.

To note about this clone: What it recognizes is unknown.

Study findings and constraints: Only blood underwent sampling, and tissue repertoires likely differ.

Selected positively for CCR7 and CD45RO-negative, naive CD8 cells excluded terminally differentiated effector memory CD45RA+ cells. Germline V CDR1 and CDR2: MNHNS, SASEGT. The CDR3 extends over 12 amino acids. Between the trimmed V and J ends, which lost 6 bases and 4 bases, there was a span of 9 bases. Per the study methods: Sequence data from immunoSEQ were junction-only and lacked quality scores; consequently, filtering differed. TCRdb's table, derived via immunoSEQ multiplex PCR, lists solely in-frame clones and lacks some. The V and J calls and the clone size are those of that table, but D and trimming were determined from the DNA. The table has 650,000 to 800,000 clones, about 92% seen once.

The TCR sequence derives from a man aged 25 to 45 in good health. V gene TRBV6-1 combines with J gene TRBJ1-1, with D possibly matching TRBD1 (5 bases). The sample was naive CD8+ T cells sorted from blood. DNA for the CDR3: TGTGCCAGCAGGCAGGGAGGCACTGAAGCTTTCTTT. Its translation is CASRQGGTEAFF.